This T cell receptor (beta chain) originates from a study of blood T cell repertoires in COVID-19. On the study more broadly: The study drew acute and convalescent COVID-19 samples from the United States, Italy and Spain.

All enrollees were roughly 18 to 95 years old and from under 25 US areas. Cohorts were assigned according to the clinical history that participants reported. For recovered donors of Cohort 3, there were two negative PCRs, clearance, or symptom resolution. This CDR3 has 15 amino acids. Trimming removed 6 bases from V and 1 base from J, with 13 bases in between. CDR1 MNHGY and CDR2 SAAAGT come from the germline V gene. TCRdb keeps only in-frame clones here, not all; method: immunoSEQ multiplex PCR. The table records nearly 350,000 clones, about 88% of them present only once. The source of this sequence is a woman aged 30 to 39 who had recovered from COVID-19. Specimen: PBMCs or T cells enriched from blood (not recorded which). The rearrangement joins TRBV6-8 to TRBJ2-1; D gene uncertain. The CDR3 nucleotides read TGTGCCAGCAGGATGGCCGCCATGTCCTACAATGAGCAGTTCTTC. Translating gives CASRMAAMSYNEQFF.